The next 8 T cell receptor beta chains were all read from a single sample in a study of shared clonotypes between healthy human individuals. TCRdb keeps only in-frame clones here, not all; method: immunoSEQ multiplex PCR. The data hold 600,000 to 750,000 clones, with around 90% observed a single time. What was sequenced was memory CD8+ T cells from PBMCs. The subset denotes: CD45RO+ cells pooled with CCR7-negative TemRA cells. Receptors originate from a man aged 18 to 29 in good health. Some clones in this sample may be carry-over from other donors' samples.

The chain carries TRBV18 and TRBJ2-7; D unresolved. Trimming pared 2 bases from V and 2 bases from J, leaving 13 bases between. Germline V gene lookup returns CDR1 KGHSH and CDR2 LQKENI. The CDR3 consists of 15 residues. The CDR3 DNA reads TGTGCCAGCTCACCAGACGGAGCCTACCCCTACGAGCAGTACTTC. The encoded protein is CASSPDGAYPYEQYF. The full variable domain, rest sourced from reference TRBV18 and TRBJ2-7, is NAGVMQNPRHLVRRRGQEARLRCSPMKGHSHVYWYRQLPEEGLKFMVYLQKENIIDESGMPKERFSAEFPKEGPSILRIQQVVRGDSAAYFCASSPDGAYPYEQYFGPGTRLTVT.

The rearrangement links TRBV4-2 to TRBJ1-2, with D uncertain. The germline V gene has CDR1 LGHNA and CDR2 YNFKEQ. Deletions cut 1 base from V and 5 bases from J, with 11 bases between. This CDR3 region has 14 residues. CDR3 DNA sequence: TGTGCCAGCAGCCAAGTCACCGGGGAATATGGCTACACCTTC. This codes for CASSQVTGEYGYTF.

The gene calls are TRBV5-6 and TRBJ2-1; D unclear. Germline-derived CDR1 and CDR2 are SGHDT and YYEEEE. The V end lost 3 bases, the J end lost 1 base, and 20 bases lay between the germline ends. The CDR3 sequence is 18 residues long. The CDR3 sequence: CASSYRHRTPPSYNEQFF. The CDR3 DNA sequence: TGTGCCAGCAGCTACCGACACCGGACCCCGCCGTCCTACAATGAGCAGTTCTTC.

The CDR3 here is CASSSRGTSGNGDEQFF. CDR3 nucleotide sequence: TGTGCCAGCAGCTCCAGAGGAACTAGCGGGAATGGGGATGAGCAGTTCTTC. This rearrangement joins TRBV7-9 to TRBJ2-1; 10 positions match TRBD2. CDR1 is SEHNR and CDR2 is FQNEAQ in the germline V gene (reference sequence). The CDR3 totals 17 residues. V trimming: 4 bases; J trimming: 8 bases; junction bases outside the gene matches: 14.

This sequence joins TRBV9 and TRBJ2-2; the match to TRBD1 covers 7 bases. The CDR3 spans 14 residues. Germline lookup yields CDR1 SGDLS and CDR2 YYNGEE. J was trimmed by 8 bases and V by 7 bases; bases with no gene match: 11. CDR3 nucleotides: TGTGCCAGCGGACTGGCAGGGGGTATAGGGGAGCTGTTTTTT. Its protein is CASGLAGGIGELFF.

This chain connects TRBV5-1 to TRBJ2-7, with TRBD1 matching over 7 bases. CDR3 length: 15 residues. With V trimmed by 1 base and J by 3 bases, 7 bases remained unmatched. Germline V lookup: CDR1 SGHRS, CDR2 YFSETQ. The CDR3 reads CASSLTGAADYEQYF. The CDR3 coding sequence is TGCGCCAGCAGCTTGACAGGGGCCGCGGACTACGAGCAGTACTTC.

This chain's CDR3 is CASSSVGGAYEQYF. In DNA form, the CDR3 reads TGTGCCAGCTCGTCCGTGGGGGGGGCCTACGAGCAGTACTTC. The rearrangement links TRBV27 to TRBJ2-7, with 7 bases identical to TRBD2. The CDR3 is made up of 14 amino acids. Trimming cost V 8 bases and J 2 bases; bases outside gene matches: 9. CDR1 is MNHEY, CDR2 SMNVEV, per germline (reference sequence).

CDR3 region: CASSPRGPGDEQYF. The CDR3 DNA sequence: TGTGCCAGCAGTCCCCGTGGCCCCGGGGACGAGCAGTACTTC. This sequence joins TRBV27 and TRBJ2-7, with D perhaps TRBD2 (5 bases). Germline V gives CDR1 MNHEY, CDR2 SMNVEV (reference sequence). The CDR3 spans 14 residues. The ends were cut back, 5 bases at V and 5 bases at J, with 16 bases in the middle.